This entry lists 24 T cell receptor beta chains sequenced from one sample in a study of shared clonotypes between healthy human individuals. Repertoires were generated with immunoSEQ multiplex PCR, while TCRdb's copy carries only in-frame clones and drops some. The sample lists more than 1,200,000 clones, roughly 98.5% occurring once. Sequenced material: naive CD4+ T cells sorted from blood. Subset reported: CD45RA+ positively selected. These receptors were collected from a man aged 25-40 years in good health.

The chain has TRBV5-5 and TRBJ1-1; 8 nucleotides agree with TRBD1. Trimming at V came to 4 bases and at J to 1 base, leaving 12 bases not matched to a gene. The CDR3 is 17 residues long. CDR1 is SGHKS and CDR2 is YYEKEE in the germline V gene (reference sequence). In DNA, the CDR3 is TGTGCCAGCAGCCGCGTACCGTCCGGGACAGGGAACACTGAAGCTTTCTTT. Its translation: CASSRVPSGTGNTEAFF.

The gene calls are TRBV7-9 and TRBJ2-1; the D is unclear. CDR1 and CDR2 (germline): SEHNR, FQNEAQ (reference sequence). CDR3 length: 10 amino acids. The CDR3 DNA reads TGTGCTCTAGGGTACAATGAGCAGTTCTTC. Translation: CALGYNEQFF. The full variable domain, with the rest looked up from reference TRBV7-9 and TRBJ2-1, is DTGVSQNPRHKITKRGQNVTFRCDPISEHNRLYWYRQTLGQGPEFLTYFQNEAQLEKSRLLSDRFSAERPKGSFSTLEIQRTEQGDSAMYLCALGYNEQFFGPGTRLTVL.

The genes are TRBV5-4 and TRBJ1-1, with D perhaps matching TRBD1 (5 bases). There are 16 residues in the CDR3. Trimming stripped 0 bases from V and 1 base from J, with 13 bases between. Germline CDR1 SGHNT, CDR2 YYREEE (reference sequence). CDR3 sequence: CASSLGAQEGNTEAFF. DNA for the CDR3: TGTGCCAGCAGCTTGGGGGCACAGGAGGGGAACACTGAAGCTTTCTTT.

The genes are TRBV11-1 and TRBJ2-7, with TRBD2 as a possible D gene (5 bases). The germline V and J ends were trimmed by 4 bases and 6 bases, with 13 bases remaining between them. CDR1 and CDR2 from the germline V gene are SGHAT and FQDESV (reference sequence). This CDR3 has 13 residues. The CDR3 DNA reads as TGTGCCAGCAGCTCCCAGCTTGGGAGCGAGCAGTACTTC. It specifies CASSSQLGSEQYF.

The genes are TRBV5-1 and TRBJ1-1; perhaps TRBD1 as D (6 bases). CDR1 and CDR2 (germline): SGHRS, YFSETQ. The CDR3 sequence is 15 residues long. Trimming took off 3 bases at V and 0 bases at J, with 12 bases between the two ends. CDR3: CASSYGQLMNTEAFF. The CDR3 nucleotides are TGCGCCAGCAGCTACGGACAGCTCATGAACACTGAAGCTTTCTTT. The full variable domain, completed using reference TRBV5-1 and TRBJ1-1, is KAGVTQTPRYLIKTRGQQVTLSCSPISGHRSVSWYQQTPGQGLQFLFEYFSETQRNKGNFPGRFSGRQFSNSRSEMNVSTLELGDSALYLCASSYGQLMNTEAFFGQGTRLTVV.

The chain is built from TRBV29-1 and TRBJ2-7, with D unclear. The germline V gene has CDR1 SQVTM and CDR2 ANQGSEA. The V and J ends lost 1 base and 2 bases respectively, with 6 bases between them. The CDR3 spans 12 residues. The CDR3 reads CSVEAYPYEQYF. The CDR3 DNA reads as TGCAGCGTTGAAGCCTATCCCTACGAGCAGTACTTC.

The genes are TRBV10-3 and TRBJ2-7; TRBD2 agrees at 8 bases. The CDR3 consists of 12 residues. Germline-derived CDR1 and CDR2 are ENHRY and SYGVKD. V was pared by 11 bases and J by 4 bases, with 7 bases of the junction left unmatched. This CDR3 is CAVGRAGYEQYF. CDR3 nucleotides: TGTGCCGTCGGGAGGGCCGGTTACGAGCAGTACTTC.

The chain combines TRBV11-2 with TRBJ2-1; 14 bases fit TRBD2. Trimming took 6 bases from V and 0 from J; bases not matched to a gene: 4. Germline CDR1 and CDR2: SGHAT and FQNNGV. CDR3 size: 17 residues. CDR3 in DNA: TGTGCCAGCAGAGGGACTAGCGGGGGTAGCTCCTACAATGAGCAGTTCTTC. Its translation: CASRGTSGGSSYNEQFF.

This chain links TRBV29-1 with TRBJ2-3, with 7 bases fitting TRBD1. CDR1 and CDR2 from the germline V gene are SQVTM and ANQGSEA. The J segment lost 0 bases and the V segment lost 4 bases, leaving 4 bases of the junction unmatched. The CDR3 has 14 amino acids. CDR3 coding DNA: TGCAGCGTTGCAGGGGGAAGGAGCACAGATACGCAGTATTTT. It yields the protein CSVAGGRSTDTQYF.

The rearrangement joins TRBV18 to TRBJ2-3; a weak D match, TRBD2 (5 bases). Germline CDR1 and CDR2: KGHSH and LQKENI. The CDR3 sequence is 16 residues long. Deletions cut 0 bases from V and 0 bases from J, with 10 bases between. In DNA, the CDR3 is TGTGCCAGCTCACCACCGGAGGTCTTTAGCACAGATACGCAGTATTTT. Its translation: CASSPPEVFSTDTQYF.

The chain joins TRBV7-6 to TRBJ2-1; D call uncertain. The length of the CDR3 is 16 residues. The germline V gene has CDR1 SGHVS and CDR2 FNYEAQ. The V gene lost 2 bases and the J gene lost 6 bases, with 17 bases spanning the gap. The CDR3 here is CASSLMAVQGFNEQFF. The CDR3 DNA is TGTGCCAGCAGCTTAATGGCCGTTCAAGGGTTCAATGAGCAGTTCTTC.

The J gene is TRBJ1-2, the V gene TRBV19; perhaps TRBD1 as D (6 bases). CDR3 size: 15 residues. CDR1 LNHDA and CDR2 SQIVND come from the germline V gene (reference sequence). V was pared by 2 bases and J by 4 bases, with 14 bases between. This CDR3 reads CASSIPRGASYGYTF. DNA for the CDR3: TGTGCCAGTAGTATACCTCGGGGGGCAAGCTATGGCTACACCTTC.

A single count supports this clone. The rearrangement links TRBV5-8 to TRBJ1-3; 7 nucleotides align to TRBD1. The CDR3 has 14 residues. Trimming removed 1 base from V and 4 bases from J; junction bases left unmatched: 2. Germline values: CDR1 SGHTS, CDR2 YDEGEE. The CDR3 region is CASSLQGGGNTIYF. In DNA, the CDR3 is TGTGCCAGCAGCTTGCAGGGGGGAGGAAACACCATATATTTT.

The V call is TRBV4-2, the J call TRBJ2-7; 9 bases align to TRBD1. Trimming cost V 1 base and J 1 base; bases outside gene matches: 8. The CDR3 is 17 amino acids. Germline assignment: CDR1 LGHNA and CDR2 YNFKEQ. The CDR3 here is CASSQGSVGQGSYEQYF. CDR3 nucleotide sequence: TGTGCCAGCAGCCAAGGAAGCGTGGGACAGGGATCCTACGAGCAGTACTTC.

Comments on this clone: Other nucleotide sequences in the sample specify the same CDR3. As DNA, the CDR3 is TGTGCCAGCAGTCTTAACACCGGGGAGCTGTTTTTT. Its protein is CASSLNTGELFF. V is TRBV9 and J is TRBJ2-2, with no clear D. The ends were cut back, 5 bases at V and 2 bases at J, with 4 bases in the middle. The CDR3 extends over 12 amino acids. Germline V gene data show CDR1 as SGDLS and CDR2 as YYNGEE. Combining the CDR3 with reference TRBV9 and TRBJ2-2 gives the whole variable domain DSGVTQTPKHLITATGQRVTLRCSPRSGDLSVYWYQQSLDQGLQFLIQYYNGEERAKGNILERFSAQQFPDLHSELNLSSLELGDSALYFCASSLNTGELFFGEGSRLTVL.

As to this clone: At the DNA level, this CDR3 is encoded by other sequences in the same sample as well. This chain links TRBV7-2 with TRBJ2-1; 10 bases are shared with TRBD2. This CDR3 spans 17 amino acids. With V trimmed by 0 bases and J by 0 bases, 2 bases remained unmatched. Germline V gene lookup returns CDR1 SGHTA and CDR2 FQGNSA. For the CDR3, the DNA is TGTGCCAGCAGCTTAGCGGCTAGCGGGAGCTCCTACAATGAGCAGTTCTTC. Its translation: CASSLAASGSSYNEQFF. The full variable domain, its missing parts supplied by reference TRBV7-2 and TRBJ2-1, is GAGVSQSPSNKVTEKGKDVELRCDPISGHTALYWYRQSLGQGLEFLIYFQGNSAPDKSGLPSDRFSAERTGGSVSTLTIQRTQQEDSAVYLCASSLAASGSSYNEQFFGPGTRLTVL.

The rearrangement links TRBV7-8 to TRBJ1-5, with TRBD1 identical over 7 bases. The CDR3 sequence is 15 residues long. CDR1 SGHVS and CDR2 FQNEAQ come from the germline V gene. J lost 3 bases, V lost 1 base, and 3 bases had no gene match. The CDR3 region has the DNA TGTGCCAGCAGCTTAGGACAGGGCAACAATCAGCCCCAGCATTTT. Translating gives CASSLGQGNNQPQHF.

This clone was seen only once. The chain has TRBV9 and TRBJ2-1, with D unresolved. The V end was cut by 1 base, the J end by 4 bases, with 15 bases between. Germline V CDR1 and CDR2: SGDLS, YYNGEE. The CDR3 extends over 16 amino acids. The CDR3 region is CASSVTPLPGYNEQFF. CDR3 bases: TGTGCCAGCAGCGTAACCCCCCTCCCTGGGTACAATGAGCAGTTCTTC.

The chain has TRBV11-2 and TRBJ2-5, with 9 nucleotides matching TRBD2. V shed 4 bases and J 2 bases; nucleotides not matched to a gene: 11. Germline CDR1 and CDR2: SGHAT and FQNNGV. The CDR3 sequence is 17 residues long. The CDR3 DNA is TGTGCCAGCAGCTCCCCAGACCTGACTAGCGGACAAGAGACCCAGTACTTC. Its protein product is CASSSPDLTSGQETQYF. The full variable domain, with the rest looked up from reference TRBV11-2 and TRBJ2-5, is EAGVAQSPRYKIIEKRQSVAFWCNPISGHATLYWYQQILGQGPKLLIQFQNNGVVDDSQLPKDRFSAERLKGVDSTLKIQPAKLEDSAVYLCASSSPDLTSGQETQYFGPGTRLLVL.

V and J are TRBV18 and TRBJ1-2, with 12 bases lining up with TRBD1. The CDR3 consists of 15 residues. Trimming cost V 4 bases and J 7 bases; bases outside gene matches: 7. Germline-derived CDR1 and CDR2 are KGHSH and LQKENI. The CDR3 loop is CASSRDRGRLSGYTF. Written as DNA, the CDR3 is TGTGCCAGCTCACGGGACAGGGGGCGATTGAGTGGCTACACCTTC.

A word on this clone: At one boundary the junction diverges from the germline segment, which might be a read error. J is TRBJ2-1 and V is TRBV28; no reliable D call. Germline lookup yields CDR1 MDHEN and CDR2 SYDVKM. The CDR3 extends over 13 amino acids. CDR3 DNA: TGTGCCAGCATCACGGACCGATACAATGAACAGTTCTTC. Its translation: CASITDRYNEQFF.

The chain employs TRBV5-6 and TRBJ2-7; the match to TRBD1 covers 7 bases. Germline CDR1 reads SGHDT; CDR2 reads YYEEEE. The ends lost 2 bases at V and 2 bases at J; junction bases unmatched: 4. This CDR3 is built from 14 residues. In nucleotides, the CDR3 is TGTGCCAGCAGCTTAGACAGGGCCGCCTACGAGCAGTACTTC. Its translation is CASSLDRAAYEQYF.

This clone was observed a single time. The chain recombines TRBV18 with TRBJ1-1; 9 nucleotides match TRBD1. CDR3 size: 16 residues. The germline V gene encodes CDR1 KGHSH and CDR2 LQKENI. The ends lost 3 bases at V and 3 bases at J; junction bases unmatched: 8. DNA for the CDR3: TGTGCCAGCTCACCGCCCCCGGGACAGGGATACACTGAAGCTTTCTTT. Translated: CASSPPPGQGYTEAFF.

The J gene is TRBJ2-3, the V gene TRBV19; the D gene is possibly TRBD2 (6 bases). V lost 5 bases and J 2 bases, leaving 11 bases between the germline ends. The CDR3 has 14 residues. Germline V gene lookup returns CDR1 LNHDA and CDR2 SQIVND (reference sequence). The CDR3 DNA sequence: TGTGCCAGTAGTCTCGCGGGAACCACAGATACGCAGTATTTT. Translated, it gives CASSLAGTTDTQYF.